The entry below describes one T cell receptor (beta chain). The antigen is not known. The data derive from a study of T-cell reconstitution after alpha-beta-depleted transplantation in children. Findings of the study overall: At the one-year point after transplant, T-cell counts and TCRbeta diversity were found to come mostly from T cells that had been newly produced. Approximately two months post-transplant, alpha-beta T cells reportedly originated from several hundred expanded graft clones. The origin of high day-60 TCRbeta diversity in some patients lay in surviving recipient T cells and thymic progenitors.

Unique molecular identifiers featured in how the TCRbeta library was prepared. From the PCR reads, TCRdb called clonotypes with MiXCR, one entry per CDR3 protein. The sample lists roughly 74,000 distinct CDR3 sequences, 15% to 20% occurring once. This receptor was obtained from a male patient aged 2 to 9 who had a stem cell transplant for acute lymphoblastic leukemia, so the T cells may come from the graft donor. This material consisted of PBMCs, mostly from graft donor cells, taken 360 days after TCRalphabeta/CD19-depleted stem cell transplant.

The CDR3 sequence is CASSLDTQGEGTDTQYF. The CDR3 DNA is TGTGCCAGCAGCTTAGATACTCAGGGGGAGGGCACAGATACGCAGTATTTT. This chain links TRBV13 with TRBJ2-3; tentative D call: TRBD1 (7 bases). In germline, CDR1 is PRHDT, CDR2 FYEKMQ (reference sequence). V was pared by 1 base and J by 1 base, with 15 bases between. The CDR3 covers 17 residues.